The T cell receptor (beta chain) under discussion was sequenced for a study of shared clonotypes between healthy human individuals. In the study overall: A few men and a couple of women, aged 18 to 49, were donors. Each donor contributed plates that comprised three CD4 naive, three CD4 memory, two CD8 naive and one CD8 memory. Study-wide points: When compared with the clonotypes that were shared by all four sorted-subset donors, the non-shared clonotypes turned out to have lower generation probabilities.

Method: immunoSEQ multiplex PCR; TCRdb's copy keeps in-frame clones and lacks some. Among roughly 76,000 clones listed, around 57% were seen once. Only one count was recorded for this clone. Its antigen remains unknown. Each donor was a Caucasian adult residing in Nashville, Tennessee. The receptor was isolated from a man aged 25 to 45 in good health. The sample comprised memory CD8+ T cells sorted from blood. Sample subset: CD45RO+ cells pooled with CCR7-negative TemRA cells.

The CDR3 loop reads CAISDPGGGSTDTQYF. DNA of the CDR3: TGTGCCATCAGTGACCCGGGGGGCGGTAGCACAGATACGCAGTATTTT. The J gene is TRBJ2-3, the V gene TRBV10-3; D possibly corresponds to TRBD2 (7 bases). V lost 3 bases to trimming and J lost 0 bases, with 13 bases between them. The CDR3 runs to 16 residues. CDR1 ENHRY and CDR2 SYGVKD come from the germline V gene.